Sequencing of this TCR beta chain was carried out in a study of T cell responses to AZD1222 COVID-19 vaccine. General study points: Two AZD1222 doses significantly raised spike-specific TCR breadth and depth over controls. Only a handful of people who got AZD1222 tested seropositive at baseline. Samples come after the peak T cell response, not at day 14.

The CDR3 is 15 residues long. Trimming shortened V by 4 bases and J by 0 bases, and 10 bases separated the two germline ends. Germline loops: CDR1 KGHSH, CDR2 LQKENI. The data were produced by immunoSEQ multiplex PCR, yet TCRdb's version contains in-frame clones alone and is incomplete. The sample holds around 99,000 clones, approximately 90% seen once. Comment on this clone: The antigen remains unidentified.

The chain links TRBV18 to TRBJ1-3; maybe TRBD1 (6 bases). This specimen consisted of peripheral blood, obtained 28 days after the second AZD1222 dose. The sequence was collected from an adult who received the AZD1222 COVID-19 vaccine. As DNA, the CDR3 is TGTGCCAGCTCACGAGACAGGCACTCTGGAAACACCATATATTTT. As protein: CASSRDRHSGNTIYF.